The clone carrying this T cell receptor (beta chain) turned up a few times. Original analysis: Amplified reference gene primers provided the basis for estimating nucleated cell counts. Assay used: immunoSEQ multiplex PCR; TCRdb lists only in-frame clones, some missing. From that table come the V and J calls and clone size; the DNA was used to work out D and trimming. The table includes approximately 90,000 clones, more than 60% detected once. This entry comes from a study of blood T cell repertoires in COVID-19. Overall study: Samples representing acute and convalescent COVID-19 were sourced from the United States, Italy and Spain. PBMCs, B-cell-depleted T cells, or T cells provided the cDNA or gDNA that made up the material.

Input material: peripheral blood. The receptor was isolated from a man between 65 and 80 years old with acute or convalescent COVID-19.

The CDR3 nucleotides are TGCGCCAGCAGCTTGGGAACAGGGTGGGACACTGAAGCTTTCTTT. It translates to CASSLGTGWDTEAFF. The J gene is TRBJ1-1, the V gene TRBV5-1; TRBD1 might be the D (6 bases). V lost 0 bases and J lost 3, with 12 bases in between. This CDR3 is built from 15 residues. The germline CDR1 and CDR2 sequences are SGHRS and YFSETQ. The full variable domain, with the rest looked up from reference TRBV5-1 and TRBJ1-1, is KAGVTQTPRYLIKTRGQQVTLSCSPISGHRSVSWYQQTPGQGLQFLFEYFSETQRNKGNFPGRFSGRQFSNSRSEMNVSTLELGDSALYLCASSLGTGWDTEAFFGQGTRLTVV.